This TCR beta chain was documented in a study of early T cells in non-severe SARS-CoV-2 infection. The V end lost 5 bases, the J end lost 2 bases, and 10 bases lay between the germline ends. Germline CDR1 SEHNR, CDR2 FQNEAQ (reference sequence). The CDR3 totals 13 residues. TCRdb re-called the 5' RACE reads with MiXCR, one entry per CDR3 protein. In the table there are around 58,000 distinct CDR3 sequences, around 4.7% of which are singletons. Source material: whole blood. The sequence derives from an adult who was a healthcare worker with PCR-confirmed SARS-CoV-2 infection or an uninfected control (not recorded which). The gene calls are TRBV7-9 and TRBJ2-7, with a tentative D call TRBD1 (6 bases). DNA of the CDR3: TGTGCCAGCAGCCTACAGGGAACCTACGAGCAGTACTTC. This codes for CASSLQGTYEQYF.